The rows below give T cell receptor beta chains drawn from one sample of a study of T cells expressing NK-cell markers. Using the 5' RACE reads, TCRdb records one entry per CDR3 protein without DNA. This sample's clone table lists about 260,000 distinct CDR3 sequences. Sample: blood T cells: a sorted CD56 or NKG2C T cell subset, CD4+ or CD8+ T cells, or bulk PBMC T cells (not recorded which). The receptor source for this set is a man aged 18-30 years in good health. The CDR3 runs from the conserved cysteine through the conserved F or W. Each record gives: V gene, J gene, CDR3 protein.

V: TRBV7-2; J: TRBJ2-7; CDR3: CASSLSLTSYEQYF
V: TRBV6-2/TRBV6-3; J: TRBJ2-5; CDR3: CASSSGSFHGETQYF
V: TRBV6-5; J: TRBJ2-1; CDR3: CASSYSTTGARKEQFF
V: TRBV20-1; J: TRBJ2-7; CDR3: CSALQGTTYEQYF
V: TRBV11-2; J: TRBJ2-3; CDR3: CASSSISGRRSDTQYF
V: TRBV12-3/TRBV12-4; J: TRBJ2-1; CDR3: CASFPRGGRGNEQFF
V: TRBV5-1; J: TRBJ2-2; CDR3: CASSPGHSTTGELFF
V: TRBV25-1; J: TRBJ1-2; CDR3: CASSEVGRGYTF
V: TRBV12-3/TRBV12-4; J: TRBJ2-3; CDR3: CASSFLSGPNTDTQYF
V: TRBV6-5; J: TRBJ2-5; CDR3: CASSYGSVEETQYF
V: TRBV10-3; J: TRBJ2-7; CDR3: CAISERQGYEQYF
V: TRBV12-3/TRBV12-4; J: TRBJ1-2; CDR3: CASRYGWRGYTF
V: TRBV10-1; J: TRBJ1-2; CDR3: CASSESGNYGYTF
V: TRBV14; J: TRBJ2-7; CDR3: CASSQVGLAYEQYF
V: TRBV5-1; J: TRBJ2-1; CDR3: CASSDSLNNEQFF
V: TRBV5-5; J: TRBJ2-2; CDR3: CASSRGTANTGELFF
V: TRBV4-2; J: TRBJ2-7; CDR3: CATAGDVEQYF
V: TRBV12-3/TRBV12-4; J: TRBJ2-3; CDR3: CASARLAGRTDTQYF
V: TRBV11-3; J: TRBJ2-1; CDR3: CASSLKTSAGSEQFF
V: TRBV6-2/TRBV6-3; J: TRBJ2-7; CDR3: CASSATGPLSYEQYF
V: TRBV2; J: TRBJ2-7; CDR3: CASSVWRLEAYEQYF
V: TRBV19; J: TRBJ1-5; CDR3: CASSTPGRGNQPQHF
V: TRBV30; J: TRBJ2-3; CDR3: CAWSKTSGLQYF
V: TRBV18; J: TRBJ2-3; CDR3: CASSQGLAGSDTQYF
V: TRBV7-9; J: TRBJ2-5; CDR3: CASSRTGDPETQYF
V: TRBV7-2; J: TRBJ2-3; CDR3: CASSEVSPTQYF
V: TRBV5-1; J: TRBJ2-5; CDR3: CASSLDFRRTDMYQETQYF
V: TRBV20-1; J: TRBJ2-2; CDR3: CSARVAAGGHTGELFF
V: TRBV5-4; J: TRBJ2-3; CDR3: CASSKGLSSTDTQYF
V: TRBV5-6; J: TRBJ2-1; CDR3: CASSPTSGSGRYNEQFF
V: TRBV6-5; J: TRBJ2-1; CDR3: CASSYRGLAGAEQFF
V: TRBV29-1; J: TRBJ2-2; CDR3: CSVARSPNTGELFF
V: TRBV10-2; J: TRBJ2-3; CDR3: CASSESTAGTSTDTQYF
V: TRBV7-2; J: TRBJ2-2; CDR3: CASSPRTGTGELFF
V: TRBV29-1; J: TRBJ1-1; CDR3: CSARPDSIMNTEAFF
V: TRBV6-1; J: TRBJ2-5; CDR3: CASSRATSGGIETQYF
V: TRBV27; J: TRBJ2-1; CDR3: CASSMRDRGFRKMNEQFF
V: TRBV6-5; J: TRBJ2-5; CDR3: CASSYSGGAAQYF
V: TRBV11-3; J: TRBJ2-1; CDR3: CASSSGTVNYNEQFF
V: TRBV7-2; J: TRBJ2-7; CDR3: CASSPRRLAGVYEQYF
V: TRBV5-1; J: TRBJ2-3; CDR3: CASRGLTNTQYF
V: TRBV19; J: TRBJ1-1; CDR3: CASSIMVGQGTAEAFF